This T cell receptor (beta chain) was captured by sequencing in a study of PD-1 blockade in classical Hodgkin lymphoma. Study-level points and caveats: Newly diagnosed patients had baseline TCR diversity that was reportedly lower than that of healthy donors.

Note on this clone: Its antigen is as yet unknown.

Brentuximab vedotin exposure varied, and every patient relapsed after autologous stem cell transplantation. TCRdb's copy holds only in-frame clones and misses some; the assay was immunoSEQ multiplex PCR. The repertoire consists of about 100,000 clones, with roughly nine tenths occurring once and the leading ten covering nearly 20%. V lost 4 bases to trimming and J lost 3 bases, with 9 bases between them. Germline CDR1 SGHVS, CDR2 FNYEAQ. The CDR3 runs 13 residues. The specimen was peripheral blood mononuclear cells (PBMCs), collected before the second cycle of nivolumab. This chain connects TRBV7-6 to TRBJ1-1; no firm D call. The clonotype comes from a human donor with classical Hodgkin lymphoma. In DNA form, the CDR3 reads TGTGCCAGCAGCTACCAATCGTACACTGAAGCTTTCTTT. Encoded protein: CASSYQSYTEAFF. Drawing the rest from reference TRBV7-6 and TRBJ1-1, the complete variable domain is GAGVSQSPRYKVTKRGQDVALRCDPISGHVSLYWYRQALGQGPEFLTYFNYEAQQDKSGLPNDRFSAERPEGSISTLTIQRTEQRDSAMYRCASSYQSYTEAFFGQGTRLTVV.